Listed below are T cell receptor beta chains from one sample, sequenced in a study of read filtering for tumor transcriptome and immune sequencing. TCRdb analysed the reads with MiXCR anew, one entry per CDR3 protein. Of 120,000 or so distinct CDR3 sequences in the sample, 10% to 15% were seen once. The material sequenced was a population of CD138-negative cells sorted from bone marrow. The receptors were sampled from a donor at least 40 years old with multiple myeloma. The CDR3 runs from the conserved cysteine through the conserved F or W. A D gene is named only where the DNA matches it firmly. Some rows have no size entry. The others give once, few or many, or a class for an expanded clone.

clone_size j_call d_call v_call cdr3_aa cdr3_nt
few TRBJ1-3 NA TRBV11-2 CASSLVTSISGNTIYF TGTGCCAGCAGCTTAGTCACCTCGATATCTGGAAACACCATATATTTT
many TRBJ1-4 NA TRBV7-9 CASSLGDEKLFF TGTGCCAGCAGCTTAGGGGATGAAAAACTGTTTTTT
many TRBJ1-1 NA TRBV20-1 CSAWGQGNTEAFF TGCAGTGCTTGGGGTCAGGGGAACACTGAAGCTTTCTTT
many TRBJ2-5 NA TRBV29-1 CSVGTLAGETQYF TGCAGCGTCGGGACACTTGCGGGAGAGACCCAGTACTTC
many TRBJ2-6 NA TRBV30 CAWSRYRASTSGANVLTF TGTGCCTGGAGTCGGTACAGGGCCTCTACCTCTGGGGCCAACGTCCTGACTTTC
many TRBJ2-7 TRBD2 TRBV5-1 CASSPGGAGVSYEQYF TGCGCCAGCAGCCCTGGAGGAGCGGGGGTGTCCTACGAGCAGTACTTC
NA TRBJ2-2 TRBD1 TRBV5-1 CASSLKKTGGNTGELFF TGCGCCAGCAGCCTAAAAAAGACAGGGGGCAACACCGGGGAGCTGTTTTTT
NA TRBJ2-5 NA TRBV6-6 CASSYSIRRETQYF TGTGCCAGCAGTTACTCGATCCGGAGGGAGACCCAGTACTTC
many TRBJ1-5 TRBD1 TRBV6-2/TRBV6-3 CASSGTGDNQPQHF TGTGCCAGCAGCGGGACAGGGGACAATCAGCCCCAGCATTTT
many TRBJ1-3 TRBD1 TRBV28 CASSTQGRGNTIYF TGTGCCAGCAGTACACAGGGGCGGGGAAACACCATATATTTT
many TRBJ1-1 NA TRBV20-1 CSAEEGGTEAFF TGCAGTGCTGAGGAGGGGGGCACTGAAGCTTTCTTT
many TRBJ2-3 NA TRBV11-2 CASSPGANTQYF TGTGCCAGCAGCCCGGGGGCGAATACGCAGTATTTT
NA TRBJ2-7 NA TRBV2 CASSEAFTWEQYF TGTGCCAGCAGTGAGGCGTTTACGTGGGAGCAGTACTTC
few TRBJ1-4 NA TRBV19 CASSNRGEKLFF TGTGCCAGTAGTAATCGGGGTGAAAAACTGTTTTTT
many TRBJ1-1 TRBD1 TRBV4-2 CASSPRQGGSLSEAFF TGTGCCAGCAGCCCCAGACAAGGGGGCTCTTTATCTGAAGCTTTCTTT
many TRBJ2-1 TRBD2 TRBV7-9 CASSLLAENNEQFF TGTGCCAGCAGTTTACTAGCGGAGAACAATGAGCAGTTCTTC
many TRBJ2-1 NA TRBV9 CASSALDPVSYNEQFF TGTGCCAGCAGCGCCCTCGACCCTGTCTCCTACAATGAGCAGTTCTTC
many TRBJ1-5 TRBD1 TRBV7-8 CASSPTGGNQPQHF TGTGCCAGCAGCCCCACAGGGGGCAATCAGCCCCAGCATTTT
many TRBJ2-2 NA TRBV28 CASKGDWHTGELFF TGTGCCAGCAAGGGGGACTGGCACACCGGGGAGCTGTTTTTT
many TRBJ2-7 NA TRBV29-1 CSVSGGSYGEQYF TGCAGCGTTTCCGGAGGGAGTTACGGCGAGCAGTACTTC
many TRBJ1-2 TRBD1 TRBV10-3 CAISPDRGDGYTF TGTGCCATCAGTCCCGACAGGGGAGATGGCTACACCTTC
many TRBJ2-2 NA TRBV15 CATSRDWGSTGELFF TGTGCCACCAGCAGAGATTGGGGGTCGACCGGGGAGCTGTTTTTT
NA TRBJ2-7 NA TRBV7-9 CASSLVGGYEQYF TGTGCCAGTAGCTTAGTCGGGGGCTACGAGCAGTACTTC
many TRBJ2-7 TRBD1 TRBV7-8 CASSLSTTGSYSYEQYF TGTGCCAGCAGCTTAAGTACGACAGGGTCCTATTCCTACGAGCAGTACTTC
many TRBJ1-5 NA TRBV2 CASSDQGEGQPQHF TGTGCCAGCAGTGATCAGGGTGAAGGTCAGCCCCAGCATTTT
many TRBJ2-7 TRBD2 TRBV7-9 CASSPTGTSGPWRVEQYF TGTGCCAGCAGCCCCACCGGGACTAGCGGTCCCTGGAGGGTCGAGCAGTACTTC
once TRBJ2-1 TRBD2 TRBV7-2 CASSSGGGALDEQFF TGTGCCAGCAGCTCGGGGGGGGGGGCTCTGGATGAGCAGTTCTTC
many TRBJ2-2 TRBD2 TRBV7-9 CASRQTSGDVTGELFF TGTGCCAGCAGGCAAACTAGCGGAGACGTCACCGGGGAGCTGTTTTTT
many TRBJ2-5 NA TRBV20-1 CSAPAWEETQYF TGCAGTGCTCCAGCCTGGGAAGAGACCCAGTACTTC
many TRBJ2-3 NA TRBV29-1 CSVAPGLSTDTQYF TGCAGCGTCGCCCCCGGGCTCAGCACAGATACGCAGTATTTT
many TRBJ2-3 NA TRBV12-3/TRBV12-4 CASSFERPHVDTQYF TGTGCCAGCAGTTTCGAGCGACCTCATGTCGATACGCAGTATTTT
many TRBJ2-7 NA TRBV28 CASRTSASLAIEQYF TGTGCCAGCAGAACTTCCGCCTCCTTAGCGATCGAGCAGTACTTC
many TRBJ2-1 NA TRBV11-2 CASSRELPDTGEQFF TGTGCCAGCAGCCGCGAGTTGCCCGACACCGGGGAGCAGTTCTTC
many TRBJ1-1 NA TRBV20-1 CSARWGASDTEAFF TGCAGTGCTAGGTGGGGGGCGTCGGACACTGAAGCTTTCTTT
many TRBJ2-3 NA TRBV4-1 CASSQAGGGAGDTQYF TGCGCCAGCAGCCAAGCTGGGGGGGGGGCGGGAGATACGCAGTATTTT
many TRBJ2-1 NA TRBV18 CASSPSLRSYNEQFF TGTGCCAGCTCACCTAGTCTTCGCTCCTACAATGAGCAGTTCTTC
many TRBJ1-5 NA TRBV4-1 CASSRRQGNQPQHF TGCGCCAGCAGCCGTAGACAGGGCAATCAGCCCCAGCATTTT